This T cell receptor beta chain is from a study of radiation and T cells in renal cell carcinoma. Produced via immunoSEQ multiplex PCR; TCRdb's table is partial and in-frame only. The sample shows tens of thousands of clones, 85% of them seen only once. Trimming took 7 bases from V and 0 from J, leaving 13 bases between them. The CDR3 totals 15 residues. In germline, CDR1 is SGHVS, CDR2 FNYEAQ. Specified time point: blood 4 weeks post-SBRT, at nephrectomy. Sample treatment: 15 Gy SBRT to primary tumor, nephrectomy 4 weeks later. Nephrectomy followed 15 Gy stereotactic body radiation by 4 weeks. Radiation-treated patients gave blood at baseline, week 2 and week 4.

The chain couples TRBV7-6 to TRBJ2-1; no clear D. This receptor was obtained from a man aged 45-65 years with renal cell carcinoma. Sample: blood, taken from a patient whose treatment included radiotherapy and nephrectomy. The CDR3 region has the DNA TGTGCCAGCACCCCCTCTTATTACTCCTACAATGAGCAGTTCTTC. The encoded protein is CASTPSYYSYNEQFF.